Sequencing of this TCR beta chain was carried out in a study of blood T cell repertoires in COVID-19. Study details: Samples taken during acute and convalescent COVID-19 were collected in the United States, Italy and Spain. Sample material is recorded as cDNA or gDNA derived from T cells, B-cell-depleted T cells, or PBMCs.

This clone showed up just once. Original processing notes: Amplification with reference gene primers provided the estimates of nucleated cell counts. Data came from immunoSEQ multiplex PCR; TCRdb stores just in-frame clones and leaves some out. From that table come the V and J calls and clone size; the DNA was used to work out D and trimming. The profile shows approximately 160,000 clones, about 92% of them singletons. CDR1 and CDR2 from the germline V gene are MNHNY and SVGAGI (reference sequence). The CDR3 contains 15 residues. V was clipped by 0 bases and J by 4 bases, with 10 bases between them. Specimen: peripheral blood. The V gene is TRBV6-6, the J gene TRBJ1-5; D uncertain. This receptor was identified in a man in his fifties or sixties with active or convalescent COVID-19. The DNA for the CDR3 is TGTGCCAGCAGTTACTCGAATAGAGCGAATCAGCCCCAGCATTTT. Its translation: CASSYSNRANQPQHF.